This T cell receptor (beta chain) was sequenced for a study of blood T cell repertoires in COVID-19. Measured with immunoSEQ multiplex PCR; TCRdb has only the in-frame clones, and not every one. The sample has approximately 300,000 clones, approximately 89% seen once; the top ten hold over 4%. There are 17 residues in the CDR3. CDR1 is LGHNA and CDR2 is YNFKEQ in the germline V gene. V lost 0 bases and J 10 bases, leaving 19 bases between the germline ends. This receptor was obtained from a woman aged 30 to 39 who had recovered from COVID-19. The specimen was PBMCs or T cells enriched from blood (not recorded which). The J gene is TRBJ1-6, the V gene TRBV4-2; no firm D call. CDR3 sequence (DNA): TGTGCCAGCAGCCAAGATAGAGGGATAGGGAGTGGGTCACCCCTCCACTTT. Translating gives CASSQDRGIGSGSPLHF.